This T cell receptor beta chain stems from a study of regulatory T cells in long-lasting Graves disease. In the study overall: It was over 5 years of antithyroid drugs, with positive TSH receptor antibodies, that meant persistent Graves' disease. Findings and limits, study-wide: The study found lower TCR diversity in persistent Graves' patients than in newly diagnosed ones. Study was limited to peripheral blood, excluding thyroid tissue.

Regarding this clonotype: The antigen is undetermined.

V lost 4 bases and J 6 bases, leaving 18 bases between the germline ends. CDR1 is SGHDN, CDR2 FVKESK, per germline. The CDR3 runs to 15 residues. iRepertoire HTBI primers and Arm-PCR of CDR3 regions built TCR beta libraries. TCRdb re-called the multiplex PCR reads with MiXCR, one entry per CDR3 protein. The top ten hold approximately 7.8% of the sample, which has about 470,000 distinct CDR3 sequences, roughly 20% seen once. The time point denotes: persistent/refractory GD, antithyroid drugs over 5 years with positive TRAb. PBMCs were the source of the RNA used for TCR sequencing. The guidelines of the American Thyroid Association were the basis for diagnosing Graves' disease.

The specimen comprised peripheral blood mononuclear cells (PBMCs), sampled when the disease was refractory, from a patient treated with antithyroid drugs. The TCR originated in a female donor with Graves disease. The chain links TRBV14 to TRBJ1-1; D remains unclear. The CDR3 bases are TGTGCCAGCAGCCTCACTACGGGGTCGGGTGCTGAAGCTTTCTTT. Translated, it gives CASSLTTGSGAEAFF.